Each of the 25 T cell receptor beta chains below was sequenced from the same sample in a study of T cells in Graves' hyperthyroidism and ophthalmopathy. The TCR beta CDR3 regions underwent amplification using RNA transcripts as the source. TCR CDR3 underwent first-round RT-PCR with the HTBI primer set. TCRdb independently ran MiXCR on the multiplex PCR reads; one entry per CDR3 protein. The sample lists some 800,000 distinct CDR3 sequences; 38% were seen once. Sequencing used blood. The receptors originated from a man between 18 and 29 years old with Graves' hyperthyroidism.

This clonotype turned up a few times. V gene TRBV5-1 combines with J gene TRBJ2-2, with 11 bases lining up with TRBD1. The CDR3 loop spans 15 amino acids. Germline trimming cut 4 bases from V and 5 bases from J; bases unmatched to any gene: 4. From germline, CDR1 is SGHRS and CDR2 YFSETQ. The CDR3 here is CASSTDRGQTGELFF. The CDR3 bases are TGCGCCAGCAGCACGGACAGGGGGCAAACCGGGGAGCTGTTTTTT.

This clonotype was found many times. The gene calls are TRBV29-1 and TRBJ2-5, with D tentatively TRBD2 (5 bases). Looked up from germline, CDR1 is SQVTM and CDR2 is ANQGSEA. The length of the CDR3 is 12 residues. The V and J ends lost 4 bases and 5 bases respectively, with 11 bases between them. Written as DNA, the CDR3 is TGCAGCGTTGTAATGGGGAGTGAGACCCAGTACTTC. This encodes CSVVMGSETQYF.

V gene TRBV6-5 combines with J gene TRBJ2-2; D may be TRBD1 or TRBD2 (5 bases each). The CDR3 has 12 residues. The V gene lost 11 bases and the J gene lost 5 bases, with 12 bases spanning the gap. Per germline, CDR1 MNHEY and CDR2 SVGAGI. CDR3 bases: TGTGCCTCCCATGGGGGTACCGGGGAGCTGTTTTTT. Its protein product is CASHGGTGELFF.

This clonotype was counted at least ten times. The rearrangement links TRBV19 to TRBJ1-1; a weak D match, TRBD1 (5 bases). Trimming took 7 bases from V and 7 from J, leaving 16 bases between them. The CDR3 contains 13 residues. Germline V lookup: CDR1 LNHDA, CDR2 SQIVND (reference sequence). In DNA, the CDR3 is TGTGCCAGTATTCTTAGCCCGGGGCTTGAAGCTTTCTTT. Translated: CASILSPGLEAFF. Drawing the rest from reference TRBV19 and TRBJ1-1, the complete variable domain is DGGITQSPKYLFRKEGQNVTLSCEQNLNHDAMYWYRQDPGQGLRLIYYSQIVNDFQKGDIAEGYSVSREKKESFPLTVTSAQKNPTAFYLCASILSPGLEAFFGQGTRLTVV.

V gene TRBV7-2 combines with J gene TRBJ1-2, with D hard to call. CDR3 size: 13 residues. Germline assignment: CDR1 SGHTA and CDR2 FQGNSA. V lost 3 bases and J lost 5, with 10 bases in between. The CDR3 spells CASSLGIAYGYTF. CDR3 bases: TGTGCCAGCAGCTTGGGGATAGCATATGGCTACACCTTC.

This clonotype was picked up a small number of times. The J gene is TRBJ2-7, the V gene TRBV19; D may be TRBD2 (5 bases). The CDR3 consists of 15 residues. CDR1 and CDR2 from the germline V gene are LNHDA and SQIVND (reference sequence). V was clipped by 5 bases and J by 2 bases, with 16 bases between them. The CDR3 bases are TGTGCCAGTAGTTTCCAACTAGTAGAAACCTACGAGCAGTACTTC. Protein: CASSFQLVETYEQYF.

This clonotype was observed at least ten times. This chain uses TRBV7-8 with TRBJ1-5; D unresolved. Trimming removed 9 bases at V and 0 bases at J, with 15 bases between. CDR1 SGHVS and CDR2 FQNEAQ come from the germline V gene. The CDR3 loop spans 15 amino acids. The CDR3 DNA sequence: TGTGCCAGTAGCCTGTCGGGGTATAGCAATCAGCCCCAGCATTTT. Translated, it gives CASSLSGYSNQPQHF.

This rearrangement joins TRBV29-1 to TRBJ2-7, with no clear D. The CDR3 contains 12 residues. Germline V gene lookup returns CDR1 SQVTM and CDR2 ANQGSEA. Trimming took off 8 bases at V and 3 bases at J, with 14 bases between the two ends. The CDR3: CSLGLVGYEQYF. The CDR3, as DNA: TGCAGCTTAGGGCTAGTGGGCTACGAGCAGTACTTC.

A word on this clonotype: A much more abundant neighbour one base away suggests this may be a read error. CDR3 sequence: CACSPRASDYGYTF. CDR3 nucleotide sequence: TGTGCCTGCAGCCCCCGGGCCTCCGACTATGGCTACACCTTC. The V gene is TRBV7-6, the J gene TRBJ1-2; D gene ambiguous. The CDR3 totals 14 residues. In germline, CDR1 is SGHVS, CDR2 FNYEAQ.

CDR3 loop: CATLIGNEQYF. As DNA, the CDR3 is TGTGCCACCCTAATAGGGAACGAGCAGTACTTC. The chain has TRBV10-3 and TRBJ2-7; the D is unclear. V was shortened by 10 bases and J by 5 bases, with 12 bases between the two germline ends. CDR1 and CDR2 (germline): ENHRY, SYGVKD. The CDR3 has 11 residues.

There are many counts of this clonotype. This sequence joins TRBV6-6 and TRBJ1-4; D unclear. Germline CDR1 reads MNHNY; CDR2 reads SVGAGI (reference sequence). This CDR3 is 11 amino acids long. The ends were cut back, 7 bases at V and 7 bases at J, with 7 bases in the middle. The CDR3: CASTIAEKLFF. The CDR3 nucleotides are TGTGCCAGCACCATCGCTGAAAAACTGTTTTTT.

This clonotype was detected a few times. The chain's CDR3 is CASSAYRGRGELFF. The CDR3 DNA reads TGTGCCAGCAGCGCCTACAGGGGAAGAGGGGAGCTGTTTTTT. This chain links TRBV11-2 with TRBJ2-2; 7 nucleotides agree with TRBD1. V lost 5 bases, J lost 8 bases, and 8 bases stayed unmatched. CDR3 length equals 14 residues. Germline V lookup: CDR1 SGHAT, CDR2 FQNNGV.

The CDR3 spells CASSSLPGDSYEQYF. DNA of the CDR3: TGTGCCAGCAGCTCCCTCCCAGGGGACTCCTACGAGCAGTACTTC. This chain joins TRBV7-2 and TRBJ2-7, with D perhaps matching TRBD1 (6 bases). The V gene's germline CDR1 is SGHTA and CDR2 FQGNSA. The CDR3 contains 15 residues. V was cut by 4 bases and J by 0 bases, with 13 bases left in between.

J is TRBJ2-7 and V is TRBV7-3; 9 bases map to TRBD2. CDR3 size: 14 residues. V shed 5 bases, J shed 6 bases, and the junction held 8 bases outside the gene matches. From germline, CDR1 is SGHTA and CDR2 FQGTGA. The CDR3 DNA sequence: TGTGCCAGCAGCCTTAGCGGGAGAGTTGGCGAGCAGTACTTC. Residues: CASSLSGRVGEQYF.

This clonotype was observed a handful of times. The V and J genes are TRBV19 and TRBJ2-7; 9 bases map to TRBD1. Trimming took 3 bases from V and 5 from J; bases not matched to a gene: 5. Germline-derived CDR1 and CDR2 are LNHDA and SQIVND (reference sequence). This CDR3 spans 14 amino acids. Here the CDR3 DNA reads TGTGCCAGTAGTATCCACAGGGGGCCGGACGAGCAGTACTTC. It encodes CASSIHRGPDEQYF.

This clonotype was observed a few times. This chain joins TRBV7-2 and TRBJ2-5; TRBD1 matches 8 bases. With V trimmed by 4 bases and J by 2 bases, 9 bases remained unmatched. This CDR3 has 16 amino acids. Germline V CDR1 and CDR2: SGHTA, FQGNSA. The CDR3 DNA is TGTGCCAGCAGCTCCGGACCGGGACAGGTTCAAGAGACCCAGTACTTC. Translated, it gives CASSSGPGQVQETQYF.

With regard to this clonotype: Its ends do not fully match the called genes, so a read error is possible. The chain combines TRBV10-3 with TRBJ1-2; possibly TRBD1 for D (6 bases). CDR1 ENHRY and CDR2 SYGVKD come from the germline V gene. This CDR3 has 14 amino acids. The CDR3 protein is CAILDRGANCGYTF. In nucleotides, the CDR3 is TGTGCCATCCTCGATAGGGGGGCAAACTGTGGCTACACCTTC.

This clonotype was seen a few times. V gene TRBV7-2 combines with J gene TRBJ1-1; no clear D gene. The CDR3 is 14 residues long. Germline loops: CDR1 SGHTA, CDR2 FQGNSA. Trimming left V 5 bases short and J 3 bases short, with 13 bases between. The CDR3 nucleotides are TGTGCCAGCAGCCTTATTTCAGCGGACACTGAAGCTTTCTTT. Amino acid sequence: CASSLISADTEAFF. Filled out from reference TRBV7-2 and TRBJ1-1, the complete variable domain reads GAGVSQSPSNKVTEKGKDVELRCDPISGHTALYWYRQSLGQGLEFLIYFQGNSAPDKSGLPSDRFSAERTGGSVSTLTIQRTQQEDSAVYLCASSLISADTEAFFGQGTRLTVV.

Turning to this clonotype: A much larger clonotype is one base distant, so this may be a read error. J is TRBJ2-5 and V is TRBV29-1; D is perhaps TRBD1 (6 bases). CDR3 length equals 11 residues. Germline V gene lookup returns CDR1 SQVTM and CDR2 ANQGSEA. The CDR3 sequence: CGVYRVETQYF. The CDR3 bases are TGCGGCGTTTACAGGGTAGAGACCCAGTACTTC.

To note about this clonotype: A read error may explain this, as a much larger clone is one base away. The chain uses TRBV29-1 and TRBJ1-2; D gene ambiguous. The CDR3 runs 10 residues. Germline V gene sequence: CDR1 SQVTM, CDR2 ANQGSEA. Trimming cost V 8 bases and J 4 bases, with 8 bases left between them. CDR3 bases: TGCAGCTTGGACCGCTATGGCTACACCTTC. Protein sequence: CSLDRYGYTF.

The chain carries TRBV12-3 or TRBV12-4 and TRBJ1-2; no definite D call. V was clipped by 6 bases and J by 7 bases, with 18 bases between them. The CDR3 length is 14 residues. The CDR3 bases are TGTGCCAGCAGCCTAAGGCGGGGAATAGGTGGCTACACCTTC. Protein sequence: CASSLRRGIGGYTF.

The chain recombines TRBV25-1 with TRBJ2-7, with 7 bases lining up with TRBD1. This CDR3 is built from 14 residues. With 6 bases clipped from V and 6 bases from J, the junction kept 11 bases outside the gene matches. Germline CDR1 and CDR2: MGHDK and SYGVNS. In DNA form, the CDR3 reads TGTGCCAGCAGCCAAGATCGGGCAGGGGGCGAGCAGTACTTC. Protein: CASSQDRAGGEQYF.

This clonotype came up a few times. In DNA, the CDR3 is TGTGCCAGCAGCTCCCAGGACCTACTAGACTACGAGCAGTACTTC. It yields the protein CASSSQDLLDYEQYF. V usage is TRBV11-2 and J usage is TRBJ2-7; the D gene is possibly TRBD2 (5 bases). Between the trimmed V and J ends, which lost 4 bases and 3 bases, there was a span of 16 bases. The germline CDR1 and CDR2 sequences are SGHAT and FQNNGV. The CDR3 consists of 15 residues.

At least ten counts were recorded for this clonotype. The gene calls are TRBV25-1 and TRBJ1-1, with D uncertain. The V end lost 8 bases, the J end lost 1 base, and 8 bases lay between the germline ends. CDR3 size: 12 residues. The V gene's germline CDR1 is MGHDK and CDR2 SYGVNS. The CDR3 loop reads CASGSPNTEAFF. DNA for the CDR3: TGTGCCAGCGGGAGCCCGAACACTGAAGCTTTCTTT.

This rearrangement joins TRBV29-1 to TRBJ1-1; 7 nucleotides agree with TRBD1. Germline V gives CDR1 SQVTM, CDR2 ANQGSEA. The CDR3 contains 11 residues. V dropped 6 bases and J dropped 6; count of bases not matched to a gene: 4. CDR3 DNA: TGCAGCGTACAGGGGTCCCCTGAAGCTTTCTTT. Residues: CSVQGSPEAFF.